The following is a T cell receptor beta chain sequence with its context. What it binds is not known. The data belong to a study of T cell responses to AZD1222 COVID-19 vaccine. On the study more broadly: Whether given at about 4 or about 12 weeks, second doses were pooled.

Study results and limitations: The study identified only six AZD1222 recipients as seropositive at baseline. There were vaccine-associated CD4 TCRs across spike, dominant at 160-218 and 743-854. An increase in Spike-specific TCR breadth and depth was observed after two AZD1222 doses.

Measured with immunoSEQ multiplex PCR; TCRdb has only the in-frame clones, and not every one. In the table there are about 150,000 clones, 85% to 90% of which are singletons. CDR3 length: 17 residues. The V and J ends lost 3 bases and 0 bases, in that order; junction bases with no gene match: 8. The germline CDR1 and CDR2 sequences are KGHSH and LQKENI. This receptor was obtained from an adult in good health. V is TRBV18 and J is TRBJ1-2; 9 bases agree with TRBD1. Sequenced here: peripheral blood, sampled on day 0 of AZD1222 vaccination. This CDR3 is CASSPETGGSANYGYTF. The CDR3 DNA sequence: TGTGCCAGCTCACCCGAGACAGGGGGAAGTGCTAACTATGGCTACACCTTC.